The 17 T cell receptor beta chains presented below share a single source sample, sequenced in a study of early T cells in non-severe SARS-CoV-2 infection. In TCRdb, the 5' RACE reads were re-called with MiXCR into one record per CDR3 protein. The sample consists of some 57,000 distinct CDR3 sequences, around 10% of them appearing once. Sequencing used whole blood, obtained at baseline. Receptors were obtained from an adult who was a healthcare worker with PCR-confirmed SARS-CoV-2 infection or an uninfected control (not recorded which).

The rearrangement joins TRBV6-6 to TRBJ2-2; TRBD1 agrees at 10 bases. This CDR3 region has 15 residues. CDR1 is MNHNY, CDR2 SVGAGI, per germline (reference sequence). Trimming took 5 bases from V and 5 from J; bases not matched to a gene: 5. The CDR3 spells CASSPTGGATGELFF. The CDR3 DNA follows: TGTGCCAGCAGTCCGACAGGGGGCGCGACCGGGGAGCTGTTTTTT.

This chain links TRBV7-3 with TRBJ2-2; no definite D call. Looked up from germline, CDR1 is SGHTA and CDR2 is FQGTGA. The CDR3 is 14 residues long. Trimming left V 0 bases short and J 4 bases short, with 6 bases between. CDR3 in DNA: TGTGCCAGCAGCTTAACTTTTCGCACCGGGGAGCTGTTTTTT. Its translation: CASSLTFRTGELFF. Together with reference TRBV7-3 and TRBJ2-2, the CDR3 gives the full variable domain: GAGVSQTPSNKVTEKGKYVELRCDPISGHTALYWYRQSLGQGPEFLIYFQGTGAADDSGLPNDRFFAVRPEGSVSTLKIQRTERGDSAVYLCASSLTFRTGELFFGEGSRLTVL.

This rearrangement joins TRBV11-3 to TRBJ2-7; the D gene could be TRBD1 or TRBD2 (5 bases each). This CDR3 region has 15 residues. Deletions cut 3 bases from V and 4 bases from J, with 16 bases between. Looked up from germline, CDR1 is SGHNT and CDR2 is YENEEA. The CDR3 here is CASSFEGSGSYEQYF. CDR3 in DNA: TGTGCCAGCAGCTTTGAGGGATCAGGGAGTTACGAGCAGTACTTC.

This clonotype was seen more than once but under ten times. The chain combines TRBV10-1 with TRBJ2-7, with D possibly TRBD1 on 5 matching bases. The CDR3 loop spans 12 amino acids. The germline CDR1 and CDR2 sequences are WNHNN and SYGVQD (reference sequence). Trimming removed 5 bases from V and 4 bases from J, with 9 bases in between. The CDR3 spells CASSSRVYEQYF. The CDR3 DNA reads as TGCGCCAGCAGTTCCAGGGTTTACGAGCAGTACTTC.

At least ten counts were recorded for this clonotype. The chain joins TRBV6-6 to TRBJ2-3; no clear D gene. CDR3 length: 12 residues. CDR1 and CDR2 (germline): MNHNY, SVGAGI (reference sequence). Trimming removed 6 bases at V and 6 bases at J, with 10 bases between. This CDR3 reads CASSPSEDTQYF. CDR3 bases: TGTGCCAGCAGCCCTTCGGAGGATACGCAGTATTTT.

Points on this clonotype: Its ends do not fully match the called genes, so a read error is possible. This CDR3 is CAWSVGGSAYEKYF. The CDR3 DNA is TGTGCCTGGAGTGTCGGCGGTAGTGCCTACGAGAAGTACTTC. The V and J genes are TRBV30 and TRBJ2-7; D gene ambiguous. The CDR3 consists of 14 residues. From germline, CDR1 is GTSNPN and CDR2 SVGIG (reference sequence).

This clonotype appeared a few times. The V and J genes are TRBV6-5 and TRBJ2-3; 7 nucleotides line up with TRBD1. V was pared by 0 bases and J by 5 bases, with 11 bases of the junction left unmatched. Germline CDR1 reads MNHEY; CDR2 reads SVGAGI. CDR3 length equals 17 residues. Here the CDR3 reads CASSYSSLQGPLDTQYF. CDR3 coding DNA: TGTGCCAGCAGTTACTCTAGCTTACAGGGGCCGTTAGATACGCAGTATTTT.

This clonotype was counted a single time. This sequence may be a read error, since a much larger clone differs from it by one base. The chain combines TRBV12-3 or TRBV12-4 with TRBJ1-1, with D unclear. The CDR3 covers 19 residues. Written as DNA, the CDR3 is TGTGCCAGCAGTTTTCCAAGTTTCCCTCTGGGTTTCTCGAACATTGAAGCTTTCTTT. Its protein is CASSFPSFPLGFSNIEAFF.

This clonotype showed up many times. The CDR3 DNA sequence: TGCGCCAGCAGCTCTTTCGGGTACGAGCAGTACTTC. It codes for CASSSFGYEQYF. The chain has TRBV5-1 and TRBJ2-7; D unresolved. V lost 3 bases and J lost 4, with 8 bases in between. Germline lookup yields CDR1 SGHRS and CDR2 YFSETQ. The CDR3 runs to 12 residues.

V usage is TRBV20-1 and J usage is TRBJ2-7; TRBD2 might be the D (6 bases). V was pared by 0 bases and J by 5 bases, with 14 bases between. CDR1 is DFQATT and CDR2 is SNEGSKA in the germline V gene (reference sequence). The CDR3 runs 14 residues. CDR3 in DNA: TGCAGTGCTAGAGATCGGAGGGTTGGAGACGAGCAGTACTTC. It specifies CSARDRRVGDEQYF.

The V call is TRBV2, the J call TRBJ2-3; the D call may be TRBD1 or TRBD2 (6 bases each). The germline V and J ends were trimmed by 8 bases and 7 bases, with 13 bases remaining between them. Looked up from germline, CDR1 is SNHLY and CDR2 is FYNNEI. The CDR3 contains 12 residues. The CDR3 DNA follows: TGTGCCAGCCAAGGGGGGCCGAATACGCAGTATTTT. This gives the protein CASQGGPNTQYF.

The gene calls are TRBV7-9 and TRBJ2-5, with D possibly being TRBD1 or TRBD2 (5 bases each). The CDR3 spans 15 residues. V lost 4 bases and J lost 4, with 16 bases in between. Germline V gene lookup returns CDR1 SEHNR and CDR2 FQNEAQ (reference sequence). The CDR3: CASSSSGRGTETQYF. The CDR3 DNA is TGTGCCAGCAGCTCGTCGGGGCGAGGGACAGAGACCCAGTACTTC. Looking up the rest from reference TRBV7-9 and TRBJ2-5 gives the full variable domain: DTGVSQNPRHKITKRGQNVTFRCDPISEHNRLYWYRQTLGQGPEFLTYFQNEAQLEKSRLLSDRFSAERPKGSFSTLEIQRTEQGDSAMYLCASSSSGRGTETQYFGPGTRLLVL.

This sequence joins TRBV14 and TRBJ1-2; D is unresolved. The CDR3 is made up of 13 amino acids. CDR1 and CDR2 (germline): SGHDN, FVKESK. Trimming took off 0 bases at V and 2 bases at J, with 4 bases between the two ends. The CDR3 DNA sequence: TGTGCCAGCAGCCAAGACAGGAACTATGGCTACACCTTC. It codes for CASSQDRNYGYTF.

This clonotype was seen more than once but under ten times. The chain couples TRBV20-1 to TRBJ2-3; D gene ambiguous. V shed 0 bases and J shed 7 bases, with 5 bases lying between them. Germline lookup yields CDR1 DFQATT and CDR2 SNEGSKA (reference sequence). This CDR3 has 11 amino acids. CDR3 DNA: TGCAGTGCTAGAGATCCTAATACGCAGTATTTT. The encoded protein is CSARDPNTQYF.

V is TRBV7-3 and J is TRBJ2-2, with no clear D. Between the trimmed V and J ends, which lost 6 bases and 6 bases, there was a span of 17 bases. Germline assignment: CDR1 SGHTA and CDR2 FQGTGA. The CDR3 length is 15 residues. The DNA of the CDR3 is TGTGCCAGCAGTCCGGGTCCCTCTTACGCCGGGGAGCTGTTTTTT. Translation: CASSPGPSYAGELFF.

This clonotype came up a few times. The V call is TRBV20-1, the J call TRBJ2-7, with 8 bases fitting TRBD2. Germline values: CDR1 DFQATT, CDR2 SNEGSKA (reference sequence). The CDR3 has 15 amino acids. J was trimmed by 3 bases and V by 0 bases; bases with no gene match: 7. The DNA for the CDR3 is TGCAGTGCTAGAGATGCCAGCGGGGGATACTACGAGCAGTACTTC. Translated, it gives CSARDASGGYYEQYF.

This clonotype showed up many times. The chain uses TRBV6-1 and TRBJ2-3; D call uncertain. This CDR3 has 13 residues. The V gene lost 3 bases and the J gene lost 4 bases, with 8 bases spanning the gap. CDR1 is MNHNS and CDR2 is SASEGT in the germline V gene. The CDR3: CASSDFIADTQYF. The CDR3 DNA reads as TGTGCCAGCAGTGATTTCATTGCAGATACGCAGTATTTT.